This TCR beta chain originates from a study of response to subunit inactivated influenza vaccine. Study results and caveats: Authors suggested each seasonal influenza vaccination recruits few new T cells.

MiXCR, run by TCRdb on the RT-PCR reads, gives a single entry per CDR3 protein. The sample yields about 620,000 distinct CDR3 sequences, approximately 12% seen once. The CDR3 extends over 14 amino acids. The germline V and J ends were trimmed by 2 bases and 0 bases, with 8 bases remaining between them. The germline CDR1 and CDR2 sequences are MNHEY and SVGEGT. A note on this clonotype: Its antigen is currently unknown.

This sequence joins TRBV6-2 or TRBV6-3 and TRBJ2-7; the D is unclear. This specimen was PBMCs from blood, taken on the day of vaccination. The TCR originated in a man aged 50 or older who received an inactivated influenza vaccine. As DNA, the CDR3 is TGTGCCAGCAGTTACGAACGGCTCTCCTACGAGCAGTACTTC. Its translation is CASSYERLSYEQYF.